The rows below give T cell receptor beta chains drawn from one sample of a study of HIV-infected patients and healthy controls. TCRdb re-derived calls from the 5' RACE reads in MiXCR, one entry per CDR3 protein. The data show approximately 64,000 distinct CDR3 sequences, less than 20% seen once. The sequenced sample consisted of CD4+ T cells from blood. These receptors were collected from a human donor in good health. The CDR3 runs from the conserved cysteine through the conserved F or W. The D gene is left open where the match is weak. Rows give clone size only sometimes, using once, few, many, or a class for an expanded clone.

v_call	cdr3_length	clone_size	d_call	j_call	cdr3_aa	cdr3_nt
TRBV6-6	13	.	.	TRBJ2-1	CASTDSSYNEQFF	TGTGCCAGCACCGATAGCTCCTACAATGAGCAGTTCTTC
TRBV6-6	13	.	.	TRBJ2-5	CASSRYSGETQYF	TGTGCCAGCAGTCGATACAGTGGAGAGACCCAGTACTTC
TRBV20-1	13	.	.	TRBJ1-2	CSAGGELGYGYTF	TGCAGTGCTGGGGGGGAGTTAGGCTATGGCTACACCTTC
TRBV2	13	.	TRBD1	TRBJ2-4	CASRDGQAQIQYF	TGTGCCAGCAGAGACGGACAGGCCCAAATTCAGTACTTC
TRBV12-3/TRBV12-4	11	many	.	TRBJ1-2	CASSGGTDSIF	TGTGCCAGCAGTGGAGGAACGGACAGCATTTTC
TRBV12-5	16	many	TRBD1	TRBJ1-1	CASEPGQGFSNTEAFF	TGTGCTAGCGAACCGGGACAGGGTTTCTCCAACACTGAAGCTTTCTTT
TRBV7-2	13	many	.	TRBJ1-5	CASSLANNQPQHF	TGTGCCAGCAGCTTAGCGAATAATCAGCCCCAGCATTTT
TRBV20-1	15	once	.	TRBJ2-7	CSAEDNRDTFYEQYF	TGCAGTGCTGAGGACAACAGGGACACCTTCTACGAGCAGTACTTC
TRBV20-1	12	once	.	TRBJ2-7	CSARYDGNEQYF	TGCAGTGCTAGGTACGATGGAAACGAGCAGTACTTC
TRBV27	15	.	.	TRBJ1-1	CASSLLFGRESRAFF	TGTGCCAGCAGTTTGCTGTTCGGCAGGGAGTCGCGAGCTTTCTTT
TRBV20-1	13	.	.	TRBJ1-1	CSARDPITSEAFF	TGCAGTGCTAGAGATCCGATCACTTCTGAAGCTTTCTTT
TRBV6-6	19	many	TRBD1	TRBJ2-4	CASSYSGRGILIAKNIQYF	TGTGCCAGCAGTTACTCGGGCAGGGGGATCCTCATAGCCAAAAACATTCAGTACTTC
TRBV5-1	15	few	TRBD1	TRBJ1-6	CASSLGGTDNSPLHF	TGCGCCAGCAGCTTGGGTGGGACAGATAATTCACCCCTCCACTTT
TRBV5-1	15	.	.	TRBJ2-7	CASSLGGSRSYEQYF	TGCGCCAGCAGCCTGGGTGGCAGCCGGTCCTACGAGCAGTACTTC
TRBV7-2	13	.	TRBD1	TRBJ1-5	CASGTGGNQPQHF	TGTGCCAGCGGCACAGGGGGCAATCAGCCCCAGCATTTT
TRBV6-2/TRBV6-3	14	many	.	TRBJ2-6	CASQVAAGANVLTF	TGTGCCAGCCAAGTAGCCGCTGGGGCCAACGTCCTGACTTTC
TRBV9	17	few	.	TRBJ2-2	CASSVGLWGERTGELFF	TGTGCCAGCAGCGTAGGTCTGTGGGGAGAGCGGACCGGGGAGCTGTTTTTT
TRBV12-3/TRBV12-4	11	many	.	TRBJ2-1	CASILKNEQFF	TGTGCCAGCATTCTGAAAAATGAGCAGTTCTTC
TRBV27	14	few	TRBD1	TRBJ1-5	CASSRDRSNQPQHF	TGTGCCAGCAGTAGGGACAGGTCCAATCAGCCCCAGCATTTT
TRBV3-1	17	.	.	TRBJ2-2	CASRRGLAEEDAGELFF	TGTGCCAGCAGGCGGGGTTTAGCGGAGGAGGATGCCGGGGAGCTGTTTTTT
TRBV4-2	17	few	TRBD1	TRBJ1-1	CASSQDGQGGAITEAFF	TGTGCCAGCAGCCAAGATGGCCAAGGGGGCGCGATCACTGAAGCTTTCTTT
TRBV20-1	13	many	.	TRBJ2-4	CSARDVDKNIQYF	TGCAGTGCTAGAGATGTCGATAAAAACATTCAGTACTTC
TRBV6-5	14	many	TRBD1	TRBJ1-2	CASSGQGVNYGYTF	TGTGCCAGCAGTGGACAGGGGGTTAACTATGGCTACACCTTC
TRBV5-1	14	many	TRBD1	TRBJ1-2	CASSRDRGGYGYTF	TGCGCCAGCAGCAGGGACAGGGGCGGCTATGGCTACACCTTC
TRBV20-1	13	few	TRBD1	TRBJ1-1	CSAPGDSGTEAFF	TGCAGTGCCCCCGGGGACAGCGGTACTGAAGCTTTCTTT
TRBV6-5	15	.	.	TRBJ2-7	CASREASQEGYEQYF	TGTGCCAGCAGGGAGGCTAGCCAAGAGGGGTACGAGCAGTACTTC
TRBV11-2	14	many	.	TRBJ1-4	CANRETGSCEKLFF	TGTGCCAACAGAGAAACAGGGTCTTGTGAAAAACTGTTTTTT
TRBV6-2/TRBV6-3	17	many	TRBD2	TRBJ2-3	CASTYRPSGRSTDTQYF	TGTGCCAGCACCTACCGGCCTAGCGGGAGGAGCACAGATACGCAGTATTTT
TRBV7-8	14	many	TRBD2	TRBJ2-7	CASSFRAGVREQYF	TGTGCCAGCAGCTTTAGAGCGGGAGTACGCGAGCAGTACTTC
TRBV6-1	14	few	.	TRBJ2-3	CASSQGGLTDTQYF	TGTGCCAGCAGTCAGGGAGGACTCACAGATACGCAGTATTTT
TRBV20-1	14	many	TRBD1	TRBJ1-3	CSAIDRVTGNTIYF	TGCAGTGCGATCGACAGGGTCACTGGAAACACCATATATTTT
TRBV3-1	15	few	.	TRBJ1-1	CASSQGNRGDTEAFF	TGTGCCAGCAGCCAAGGAAATAGGGGGGACACTGAAGCTTTCTTT
TRBV5-6	16	.	.	TRBJ2-2	CASSFAQGANTGELFF	TGTGCCAGCAGCTTTGCACAGGGAGCGAACACCGGGGAGCTGTTTTTT
TRBV12-3/TRBV12-4	12	many	.	TRBJ2-7	CASSRTVMEQYF	TGTGCCAGCAGTAGGACAGTGATGGAGCAGTACTTC
TRBV7-8	15	.	.	TRBJ1-5	CASSLGTGGGQPQHF	TGTGCCAGCAGCTTAGGTACAGGCGGGGGACAGCCCCAGCATTTT
TRBV20-1	15	few	TRBD1	TRBJ2-2	CSASKGGADTGELFF	TGCAGTGCTAGTAAAGGGGGCGCCGACACCGGGGAGCTGTTTTTT
TRBV11-2	15	.	TRBD1	TRBJ1-1	CASSFTGGKNTEAFF	TGTGCCAGCAGCTTTACAGGGGGCAAGAACACTGAAGCTTTCTTT
TRBV7-2	13	many	.	TRBJ1-2	CASSPSVNYGYTF	TGTGCCAGCAGCCCGTCCGTTAACTATGGCTACACCTTC